This paragraph reports one TCR beta chain. Its binding antigen is unknown. The record has no base qualities; no much larger clone is one base away. Whole blood was collected in K2EDTA tubes by collaborating institutions according to the institutions' own protocols. Collaborator samples were shipped for TCRbeta analysis as frozen whole blood, isolated PBMCs, or DNA extracted from either sample type. These data belong to a study of blood T cell repertoires in COVID-19 (TCRdb year 2020). About the investigation overall: The collaborator samples originated in the United States, Italy and Spain and spanned the acute and convalescent phases of COVID-19. The material from the prospective study consisted of cDNA or gDNA derived from T cells, B-cell-depleted T cells, or PBMCs. The dataset comprised deeply sampled blood TCRbeta repertoires from subjects exposed to, actively infected with, or recovered from COVID-19. The repertoires were released in a freely available public database meant as a resource for research on the immune response to SARS-CoV-2. Samples were obtained from the ongoing ImmuneRACE study (first 160 participants) and from over a thousand subjects provided by 6 global collaborators. Sample metadata almost always included a de-identified subject ID, COVID-19 status, age in years and sex. Where available, HLA class I and class II types were taken from metadata supplied by the sample provider and were not determined by assay-based typing.

Reading the germline V gene gives CDR1 MGHRA and CDR2 YSYEKL. Trimming costs V 2 bases and J 4 bases, and their ends lie 8 bases apart. The CDR3, cysteine through phenylalanine, is 13 amino acids long. The entry retains the CDR3 DNA only, 39 bases that are in frame from base 1. The research as a whole found: Clinical and demographic metadata were provided uncurated, with the amount varying by source and participant.

The immunoSEQ Assay, a bias-controlled multiplex PCR, was used to amplify TCRbeta CDR3 regions from genomic DNA. Regarding the original processing steps: The number of nucleated cells in each sample was estimated from the amplification of reference gene primers within the assay. Sequence reads were collapsed and filtered to measure the absolute abundance of every unique TCRbeta CDR3 rearrangement. Productive Simpson clonality was computed per sample as the square root of Simpson's diversity index over productive rearrangements. Drawn from immuneACCESS, this table holds only the in-frame rearrangements with V and J called that TCRdb kept. Clones are partly lost; checked studies trace under half to an unresolved V gene and leave the rest unexplained. V, J and clone size are those of that table, while D and trimming were read from the DNA. The sample table holds more than 10,000 clones, of which almost 90% were seen once. The top ten clones comprise roughly 20% of the sample.

The origin of this receptor is a human donor with active COVID-19. The donor label of this sample is uncertain. The chain is made from TRBV4-1 and TRBJ2-5; 6 matching bases give a weak D call of TRBD2. The sequenced sample was peripheral blood. For the CDR3, the sequence is CASSQWRGETQYF. The nucleotide sequence reads as follows: TGCGCCAGCAGCCAATGGAGGGGAGAGACCCAGTACTTC.